These 25 T cell receptor beta chains share one sample of origin, sequenced in a study of vaccination and CD4 T cells after COVID-19. Scientists ran DNA taken from cultured CD4+ T cells through the Oncomine TCR Beta short-read assay for sequencing. TCRdb processed the PCR reads anew with MiXCR; each CDR3 protein has one entry. This sample has about 13,000 distinct CDR3 sequences, with 52% found just once. As for treatment: approximately 9-day PBMC culture with coronavirus spike peptide pools or control peptides (ViraFEST assay). What these receptors recognize is not known. The sample was CD4+ T cells from blood, cultured in vitro. The receptors derive from a human donor who had recovered from COVID-19.

This chain joins TRBV7-8 and TRBJ1-2; tentative D call: TRBD1 (6 bases). The ends were cut back, 5 bases at V and 7 bases at J, with 14 bases in the middle. There are 13 residues in the CDR3. CDR1 and CDR2 (germline): SGHVS, FQNEAQ. The CDR3 loop reads CASSNRDTSGYTF. CDR3 bases: TGTGCCAGCAGCAACCGGGACACGAGTGGCTACACCTTC.

This clonotype was seen once. The chain joins TRBV2 to TRBJ1-1; TRBD1 might be the D (5 bases). V was clipped by 1 base and J by 7 bases, with 19 bases between them. Germline CDR1 is SNHLY and CDR2 is FYNNEI. This CDR3 is 16 amino acids long. CDR3 in DNA: TGTGCCAGCAGTGAAGAGGGGCAATTAAGATGGGGTGAAGCTTTCTTT. Translated: CASSEEGQLRWGEAFF. Variable domain in full (rest from reference TRBV2 and TRBJ1-1): EPEVTQTPSHQVTQMGQEVILRCVPISNHLYFYWYRQILGQKVEFLVSFYNNEISEKSEIFDDQFSVERPDGSNFTLKIRSTKLEDSAMYFCASSEEGQLRWGEAFFGQGTRLTVV.

Only a few counts were recorded for this clonotype. The genes are TRBV7-3 and TRBJ2-3, with 8 positions matching TRBD2. Unmatched junction bases numbered 8, after V lost 1 base and J lost 2 bases. The CDR3 is made up of 17 amino acids. The germline V gene encodes CDR1 SGHTA and CDR2 FQGTGA. The CDR3 is CASSLSIGRGTTDTQYF. CDR3 sequence (DNA): TGTGCCAGCAGCTTAAGTATCGGGAGGGGAACCACAGATACGCAGTATTTT.

This clonotype was counted a few times. This chain links TRBV7-9 with TRBJ2-3; 10 bases are shared with TRBD1. After removal of 8 bases from V and 4 bases from J, the junction contained 6 bases not matched to a gene. Per the germline V gene, CDR1 is SEHNR and CDR2 is FQNEAQ (reference sequence). The CDR3 sequence is 14 residues long. Written as DNA, the CDR3 is TGTGCCAGCTCCACGACAGGGGGCTCAGATACGCAGTATTTT. Amino acids: CASSTTGGSDTQYF.

This sequence joins TRBV6-1 and TRBJ2-7, with D perhaps being TRBD1 or TRBD2 (5 bases each). The germline gives CDR1 MNHNS, CDR2 SASEGT. The CDR3 consists of 15 residues. V was cut by 1 base and J by 2 bases, with 12 bases left in between. CDR3 in DNA: TGTGCCAGCAGTGAAGAAGGGACGTCACCCTACGAGCAGTACTTC. This codes for CASSEEGTSPYEQYF.

This clonotype was seen only a few times. V is TRBV20-1 and J is TRBJ1-3; TRBD1 is a possible D gene (6 bases). CDR3 length equals 14 residues. With 5 bases removed from V and 0 bases from J, the gap between germline ends came to 11 bases. CDR1 and CDR2 from the germline V gene are DFQATT and SNEGSKA (reference sequence). Here the CDR3 DNA reads TGCAGTGCTTTCGACAGGAGCTCTGGAAACACCATATATTTT. The encoded protein is CSAFDRSSGNTIYF.

This clonotype was detected once. The chain links TRBV7-3 to TRBJ2-2; D uncertain. Germline-derived CDR1 and CDR2 are SGHTA and FQGTGA. Trimming pared 1 base from V and 4 bases from J, leaving 7 bases between. The CDR3 has 14 amino acids. CDR3 amino acids: CASSLNGRTGELFF. The CDR3 DNA sequence: TGTGCCAGCAGCTTAAACGGGCGCACCGGGGAGCTGTTTTTT.

About this clonotype itself: One end of the junction fails to match germline, which may point to a read error. The chain couples TRBV5-1 to TRBJ1-5; D is possibly TRBD1 (5 bases). CDR1 SGHRS and CDR2 YFSETQ come from the germline V gene. The CDR3 contains 13 residues. The CDR3 loop is CASNLDTNQPQHF. Written as DNA, the CDR3 is TGCGCCAGCAACTTGGACACTAATCAGCCCCAGCATTTT.

The sample holds a few counts of this clonotype. The chain combines TRBV7-2 with TRBJ2-1; TRBD2 aligns across 12 bases. In germline, CDR1 is SGHTA, CDR2 FQGNSA. The ends lost 3 bases at V and 8 bases at J; junction bases unmatched: 11. The CDR3 is made up of 17 amino acids. CDR3 sequence: CASSLFRTSGIMDEQFF. CDR3 bases: TGTGCCAGCAGCTTGTTCCGGACTAGCGGGATTATGGATGAGCAGTTCTTC.

This sequence joins TRBV2 and TRBJ1-5; the match to TRBD1 covers 7 bases. The CDR3 consists of 14 residues. V lost 1 base to trimming and J lost 4 bases; unmatched junction nucleotides: 1. From germline, CDR1 is SNHLY and CDR2 FYNNEI. Here the CDR3 DNA reads TGTGCCAGCAGTGAAGGCAGGGGGAATCAGCCCCAGCATTTT. This sequence encodes CASSEGRGNQPQHF.

This clonotype was detected a few times. The CDR3 region is CAWSRKASPYNEQFF. Written as DNA, the CDR3 is TGTGCCTGGAGTCGGAAGGCGTCTCCTTACAATGAGCAGTTCTTC. The chain couples TRBV30 to TRBJ2-1; the D is unclear. Germline lookup yields CDR1 GTSNPN and CDR2 SVGIG (reference sequence). The CDR3 runs 15 residues. With 2 bases removed from V and 4 bases from J, the gap between germline ends came to 15 bases.

CDR3 region: CASSLAGVYEQYF. Written as DNA, the CDR3 is TGTGCCAGCAGCTTAGCGGGGGTGTACGAGCAGTACTTC. The rearrangement uses TRBV7-9 and TRBJ2-7; D is possibly TRBD1 or TRBD2 (5 bases each). Germline loops: CDR1 SEHNR, CDR2 FQNEAQ (reference sequence). This CDR3 is 13 amino acids long. V was trimmed by 0 bases and J by 4 bases, leaving 7 bases between them.

The chain is built from TRBV29-1 and TRBJ2-1; TRBD2 agrees at 13 bases. The germline CDR1 and CDR2 sequences are SQVTM and ANQGSEA. CDR3 length equals 14 residues. The J segment lost 10 bases and the V segment lost 4 bases, leaving 7 bases of the junction unmatched. CDR3: CSVGLAGGRREQFF. The CDR3 DNA sequence: TGCAGCGTTGGACTAGCGGGGGGCCGTAGGGAGCAGTTCTTC.

By share of the sample, this clonotype is large. The chain links TRBV28 to TRBJ1-6; no clear D gene. Germline CDR1 reads MDHEN; CDR2 reads SYDVKM. This CDR3 contains 13 residues. The V gene lost 8 bases and the J gene lost 6 bases, with 11 bases spanning the gap. CDR3 sequence (DNA): TGTGCCAGCGCTAAAGGGCCTAATTCACCCCTCCACTTT. It translates to CASAKGPNSPLHF.

In this sample, this clonotype turned up once. V usage is TRBV19 and J usage is TRBJ2-3; 10 positions match TRBD2. Looked up from germline, CDR1 is LNHDA and CDR2 is SQIVND (reference sequence). The CDR3 runs to 15 residues. Trimming took 6 bases from V and 4 from J; bases not matched to a gene: 7. CDR3 protein: CASSPLAGAADTQYF. The DNA of the CDR3 is TGTGCCAGTAGCCCCCTAGCGGGAGCGGCAGATACGCAGTATTTT.

This clonotype was detected a few times. The rearrangement joins TRBV28 to TRBJ1-6, with D maybe TRBD1 (6 bases). Germline CDR1 is MDHEN and CDR2 is SYDVKM. The germline V and J ends were trimmed by 3 bases and 7 bases, with 19 bases remaining between them. CDR3 length: 17 residues. CDR3 nucleotides: TGTGCCAGCAGTTTTAGGGGGTTTAAGGCTCGGAATTCACCCCTCCACTTT. Protein sequence: CASSFRGFKARNSPLHF.

This clonotype was counted a few times. This sequence joins TRBV2 and TRBJ1-6; the D is unclear. V was cut by 6 bases and J by 5 bases, with 5 bases left in between. Germline V gene data show CDR1 as SNHLY and CDR2 as FYNNEI. The CDR3 totals 12 residues. For the CDR3, the DNA is TGTGCCAGCAGCAGTAATAATTCACCCCTCCACTTT. Translation gives CASSSNNSPLHF. Combining the CDR3 with reference TRBV2 and TRBJ1-6 gives the whole variable domain EPEVTQTPSHQVTQMGQEVILRCVPISNHLYFYWYRQILGQKVEFLVSFYNNEISEKSEIFDDQFSVERPDGSNFTLKIRSTKLEDSAMYFCASSSNNSPLHFGNGTRLTVT.

In its sample, this clonotype was seen a few times. The chain has TRBV6-1 and TRBJ1-6; 7 bases match TRBD1. Trimming removed 7 bases from V and 9 bases from J; junction bases left unmatched: 9. The V gene's germline CDR1 is MNHNS and CDR2 SASEGT. CDR3 length equals 14 residues. The CDR3 is CASNRGQLFSPLHF. The DNA of the CDR3 is TGTGCCAGCAACCGGGGACAGCTTTTTTCACCCCTCCACTTT.

The V gene is TRBV12-3 or TRBV12-4, the J gene TRBJ2-5, with D perhaps TRBD2 (5 bases). V lost 7 bases to trimming and J lost 1 base, with 10 bases between them. The CDR3 runs 13 residues. The CDR3 sequence is CASTPGFQETQYF. The CDR3 nucleotides read TGTGCCAGCACTCCGGGGTTCCAAGAGACCCAGTACTTC.

This clonotype came up a few times. The chain has TRBV6-1 and TRBJ2-3, with 9 bases matching TRBD2. CDR3 size: 17 residues. The V segment lost 6 bases and the J segment 3 bases; nucleotides outside the gene matches: 13. Germline loops: CDR1 MNHNS, CDR2 SASEGT. CDR3 DNA: TGTGCCAGCAGACCCCCAGGGCGCGGGAGGGAGACAGATACGCAGTATTTT. As protein: CASRPPGRGRETDTQYF.

This sequence joins TRBV15 and TRBJ2-2; no clear D gene. This CDR3 contains 16 residues. Looked up from germline, CDR1 is LNHNV and CDR2 is YYDKDF (reference sequence). V lost 0 bases to trimming and J lost 3 bases, with 11 bases between them. The CDR3 coding sequence is TGTGCCACCAGCAGAGATCACTTCAGCTACACCGGGGAGCTGTTTTTT. The encoded protein is CATSRDHFSYTGELFF.

This clonotype is deemed medium-sized. This chain uses TRBV6-1 with TRBJ2-2; no clear D gene. Trimming cost V 7 bases and J 4 bases, with 16 bases left between them. Per the germline V gene, CDR1 is MNHNS and CDR2 is SASEGT. This CDR3 is 15 amino acids long. CDR3 DNA: TGTGCCAGCAAAGTTGAGGCCCAGGCCACCGGGGAGCTGTTTTTT. Protein product: CASKVEAQATGELFF.

The chain links TRBV20-1 to TRBJ2-7, with D unclear. V was shortened by 0 bases and J by 3 bases, with 6 bases between the two germline ends. There are 12 residues in the CDR3. The germline gives CDR1 DFQATT, CDR2 SNEGSKA (reference sequence). The CDR3 nucleotides read TGCAGTGCTAGAGATGGCGGCTACGAGCAGTACTTC. Amino acids: CSARDGGYEQYF.

A note on this clonotype: At one of its ends the junction is not consistent with the germline gene, which may arise from a read error. The V gene is TRBV2, the J gene TRBJ2-2; D unresolved. Germline CDR1 is SNHLY and CDR2 is FYNNEI. The CDR3 is made up of 13 amino acids. The CDR3 protein is CAGSLDNTGELFF. The DNA of the CDR3 is TGTGCCGGCAGCCTGGATAACACCGGGGAGCTGTTTTTT. Together with reference TRBV2 and TRBJ2-2, the CDR3 gives the full variable domain: EPEVTQTPSHQVTQMGQEVILRCVPISNHLYFYWYRQILGQKVEFLVSFYNNEISEKSEIFDDQFSVERPDGSNFTLKIRSTKLEDSAMYFCAGSLDNTGELFFGEGSRLTVL.

In nucleotides, the CDR3 is TGTGCCAGCCGGGGAGGGCTGAATGAAGCTTTCTTT. The encoded protein is CASRGGLNEAFF. The rearrangement uses TRBV3-1 and TRBJ1-1; D is unclear. Germline values: CDR1 LGHDT, CDR2 YNNKEL (reference sequence). The CDR3 loop spans 12 amino acids. V was shortened by 8 bases and J by 7 bases, with 14 bases between the two germline ends.